Sequencing of this T cell receptor (beta chain) was carried out in a study of blood T cell repertoires in COVID-19. Concerning this clone: The sample carries other DNA sequences with the same CDR3.

Source study methods: From reference gene primer amplification, estimates of nucleated cell counts were derived. The method was immunoSEQ multiplex PCR; TCRdb's version includes in-frame clones alone and lacks a portion of them. V, J and clone size are those of that table, while D and trimming were read from the DNA. The sample shows roughly 250,000 clones, approximately 90% of them seen only once. V gave up 0 bases and J gave up 4 bases; unmatched junction bases: 4. The CDR3 is 14 residues long. Germline V gene lookup returns CDR1 SGHRS and CDR2 YFSETQ. This TCR was recovered from a woman under 30 who had recovered from COVID-19. The sample taken for sequencing was PBMCs or T cells enriched from blood (not recorded which). This rearrangement joins TRBV5-1 to TRBJ2-7; 7 positions match TRBD1. The CDR3 loop reads CASSLGQGAYEQYF. In DNA, the CDR3 is TGCGCCAGCAGCTTGGGACAGGGTGCGTACGAGCAGTACTTC.